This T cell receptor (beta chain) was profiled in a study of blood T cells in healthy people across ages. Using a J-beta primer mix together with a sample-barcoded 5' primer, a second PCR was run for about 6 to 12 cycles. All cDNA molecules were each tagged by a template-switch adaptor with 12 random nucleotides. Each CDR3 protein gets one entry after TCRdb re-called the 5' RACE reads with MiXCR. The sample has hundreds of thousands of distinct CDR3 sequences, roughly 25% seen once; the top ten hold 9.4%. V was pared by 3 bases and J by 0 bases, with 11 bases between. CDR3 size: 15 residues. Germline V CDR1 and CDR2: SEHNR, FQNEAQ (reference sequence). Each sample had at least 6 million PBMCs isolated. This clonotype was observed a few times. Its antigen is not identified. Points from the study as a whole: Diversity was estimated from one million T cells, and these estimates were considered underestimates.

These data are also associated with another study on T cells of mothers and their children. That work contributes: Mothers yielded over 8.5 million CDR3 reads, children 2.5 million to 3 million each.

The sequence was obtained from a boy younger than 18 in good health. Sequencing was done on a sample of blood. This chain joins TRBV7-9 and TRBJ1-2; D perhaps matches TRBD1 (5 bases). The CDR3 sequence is CASSFGDRSNYGYTF. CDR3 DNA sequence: TGTGCCAGCAGCTTCGGAGACAGATCTAACTATGGCTACACCTTC.